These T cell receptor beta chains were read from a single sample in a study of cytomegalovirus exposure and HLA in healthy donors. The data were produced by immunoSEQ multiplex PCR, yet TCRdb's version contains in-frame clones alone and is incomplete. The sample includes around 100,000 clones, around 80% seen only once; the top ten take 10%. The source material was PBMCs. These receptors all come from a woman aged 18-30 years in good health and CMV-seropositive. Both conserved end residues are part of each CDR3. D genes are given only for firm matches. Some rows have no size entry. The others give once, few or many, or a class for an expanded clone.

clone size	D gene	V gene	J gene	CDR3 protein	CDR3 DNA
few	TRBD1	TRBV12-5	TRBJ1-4	CASGSTPGTGHLNEKLFF	TGTGCTAGTGGTTCCACTCCCGGGACAGGCCACTTAAATGAAAAACTGTTTTTT
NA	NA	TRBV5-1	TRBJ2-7	CASTEDSYEQYF	TGCGCCAGCACCGAGGACAGCTACGAGCAGTACTTC
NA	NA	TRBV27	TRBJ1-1	CASSLFHWSWPPSAFF	TGTGCCAGCAGTTTATTCCATTGGTCCTGGCCCCCGTCCGCTTTCTTT
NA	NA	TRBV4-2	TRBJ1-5	CASSPTSGGDSNQPQHF	TGTGCCAGCAGCCCAACTTCGGGGGGCGATAGCAATCAGCCCCAGCATTTT
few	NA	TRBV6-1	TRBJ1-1	CASGAYRETEAFF	TGTGCCAGCGGGGCATACAGGGAAACTGAAGCTTTCTTT
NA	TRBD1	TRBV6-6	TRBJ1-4	CASSYGVGQGDEKLFF	TGTGCCAGCAGTTACGGGGTCGGACAGGGGGATGAAAAACTGTTTTTT
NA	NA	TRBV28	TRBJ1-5	CASSFRQFNQPQHF	TGTGCCAGCAGTTTTCGACAGTTCAATCAGCCCCAGCATTTT
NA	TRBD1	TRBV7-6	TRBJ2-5	CASSWELTGDQETQYF	TGTGCCAGCAGCTGGGAACTAACAGGGGACCAAGAGACCCAGTACTTC
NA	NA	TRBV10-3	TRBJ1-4	CAISGDAVGEEKLFF	TGTGCCATCAGCGGAGACGCAGTGGGTGAAGAAAAACTGTTTTTT
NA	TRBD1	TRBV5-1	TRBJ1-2	CASSPLDRVGGSDGYTF	TGCGCCAGCAGCCCCCTGGACAGGGTGGGAGGTTCGGATGGCTACACCTTC
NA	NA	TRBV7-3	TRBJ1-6	CASSLRGQEGSPLHF	TGTGCCAGCAGCTTGAGAGGCCAGGAGGGTTCACCCCTCCACTTT
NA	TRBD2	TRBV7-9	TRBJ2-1	CASSPTGGRLFNEQFF	TGTGCCAGCAGCCCCACAGGCGGGAGATTATTCAATGAGCAGTTCTTC
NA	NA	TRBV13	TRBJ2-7	CASSLSSYEQYF	TGTGCCAGCAGCCTGAGCTCCTACGAGCAGTACTTC
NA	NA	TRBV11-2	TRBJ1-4	CASSPLRGNREKLFF	TGTGCCAGCAGCCCACTCCGGGGGAATAGGGAAAAACTGTTTTTT
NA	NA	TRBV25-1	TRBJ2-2	CASSDRGPNTGELFF	TGTGCCAGCAGTGACAGGGGACCGAACACCGGGGAGCTGTTTTTT
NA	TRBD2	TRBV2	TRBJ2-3	CASSGGVLAGGSSTDTQYF	TGTGCCAGCAGTGGCGGGGTGCTAGCGGGGGGATCTAGCACAGATACGCAGTATTTT
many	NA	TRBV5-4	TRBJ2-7	CASSLGRGSYEQYF	TGTGCCAGCAGCTTGGGCAGGGGCTCCTACGAGCAGTACTTC
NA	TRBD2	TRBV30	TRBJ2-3	CAWTGLAGVADTQYF	TGTGCCTGGACCGGACTAGCGGGAGTAGCAGATACGCAGTATTTT
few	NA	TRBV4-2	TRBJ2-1	CASSAGDWSSYNEQFF	TGTGCCAGCAGCGCTGGGGACTGGAGCTCCTACAATGAGCAGTTCTTC
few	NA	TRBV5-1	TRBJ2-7	CASSYGGAGGPYEQYF	TGCGCCAGCAGCTATGGGGGGGCAGGGGGCCCCTACGAGCAGTACTTC
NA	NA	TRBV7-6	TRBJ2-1	CASSFGGTYNEQFF	TGTGCCAGCAGCTTTGGCGGGACCTACAATGAGCAGTTCTTC
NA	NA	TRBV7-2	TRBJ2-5	CASSLTGVQETQYF	TGTGCCAGCAGCTTGACAGGCGTGCAAGAGACCCAGTACTTC
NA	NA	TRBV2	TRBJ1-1	CAGEGPRRTEAFF	TGTGCCGGGGAGGGCCCTAGGAGGACTGAAGCTTTCTTT
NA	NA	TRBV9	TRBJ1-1	CASSVEPRVNTEAFF	TGTGCCAGCAGCGTAGAACCCAGGGTGAACACTGAAGCTTTCTTT
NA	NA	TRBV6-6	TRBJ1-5	CASLAGPNQPQHF	TGTGCCAGCCTTGCGGGGCCCAATCAGCCCCAGCATTTT
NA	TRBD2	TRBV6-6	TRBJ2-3	CASSYPPSGPTDTQYF	TGTGCCAGCAGTTACCCCCCTAGCGGGCCCACAGATACGCAGTATTTT